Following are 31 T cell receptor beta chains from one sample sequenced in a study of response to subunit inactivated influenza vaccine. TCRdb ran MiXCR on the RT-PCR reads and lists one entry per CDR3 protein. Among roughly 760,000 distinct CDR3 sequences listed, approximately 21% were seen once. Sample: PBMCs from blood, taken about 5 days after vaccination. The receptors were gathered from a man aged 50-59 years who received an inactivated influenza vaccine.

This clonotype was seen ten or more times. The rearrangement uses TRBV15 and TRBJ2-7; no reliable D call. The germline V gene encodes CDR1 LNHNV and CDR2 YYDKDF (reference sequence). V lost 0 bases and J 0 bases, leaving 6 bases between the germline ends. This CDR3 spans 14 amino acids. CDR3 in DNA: TGTGCCACCAGCAGAGAAGGCGGCTCCTACGAGCAGTACTTC. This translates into CATSREGGSYEQYF.

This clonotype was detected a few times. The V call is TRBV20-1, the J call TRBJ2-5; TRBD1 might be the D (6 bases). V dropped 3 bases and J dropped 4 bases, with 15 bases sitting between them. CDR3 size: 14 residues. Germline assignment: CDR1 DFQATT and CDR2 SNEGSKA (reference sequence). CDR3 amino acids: CSARGAGVLETQYF. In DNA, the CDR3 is TGCAGTGCTAGGGGGGCCGGGGTCTTAGAGACCCAGTACTTC.

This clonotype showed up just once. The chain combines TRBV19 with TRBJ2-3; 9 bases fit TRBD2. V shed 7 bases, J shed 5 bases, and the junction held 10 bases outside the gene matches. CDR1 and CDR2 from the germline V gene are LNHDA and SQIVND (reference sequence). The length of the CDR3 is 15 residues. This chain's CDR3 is CASTPLAGRGDTQYF. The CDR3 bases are TGTGCCAGTACCCCTCTAGCGGGACGCGGAGATACGCAGTATTTT. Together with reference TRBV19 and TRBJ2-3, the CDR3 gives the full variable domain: DGGITQSPKYLFRKEGQNVTLSCEQNLNHDAMYWYRQDPGQGLRLIYYSQIVNDFQKGDIAEGYSVSREKKESFPLTVTSAQKNPTAFYLCASTPLAGRGDTQYFGPGTRLTVL.

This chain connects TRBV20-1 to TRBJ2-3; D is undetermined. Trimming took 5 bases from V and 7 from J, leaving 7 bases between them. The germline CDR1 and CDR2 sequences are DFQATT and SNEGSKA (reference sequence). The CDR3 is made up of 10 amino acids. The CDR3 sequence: CSAFWNTQYF. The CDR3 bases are TGCAGTGCTTTTTGGAATACGCAGTATTTT.

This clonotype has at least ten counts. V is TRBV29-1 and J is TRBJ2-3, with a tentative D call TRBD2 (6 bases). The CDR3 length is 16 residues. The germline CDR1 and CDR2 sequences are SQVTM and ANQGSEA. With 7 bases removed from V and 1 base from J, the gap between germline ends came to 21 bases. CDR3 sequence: CSGTIASSPGTDTQYF. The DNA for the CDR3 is TGCAGCGGGACTATAGCTAGCTCCCCTGGCACAGATACGCAGTATTTT.

CDR3 in DNA: TGTGCCAGCAGCTTGGAAAGGGACCGCCCTGCGGGAAACACCATATATTTT. Translation gives CASSLERDRPAGNTIYF. The chain uses TRBV7-9 and TRBJ1-3, with D possibly TRBD1 on 5 matching bases. Deletions cut 3 bases from V and 4 bases from J, with 19 bases between. The CDR3 has 17 residues. Germline V lookup: CDR1 SEHNR, CDR2 FQNEAQ (reference sequence).

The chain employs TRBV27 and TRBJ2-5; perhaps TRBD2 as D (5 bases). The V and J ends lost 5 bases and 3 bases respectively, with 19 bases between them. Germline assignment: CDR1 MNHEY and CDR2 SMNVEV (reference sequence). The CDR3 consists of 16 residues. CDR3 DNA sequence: TGTGCCAGCAGTATCTTCAGCGGAGGCCAGAAAGAGACCCAGTACTTC. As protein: CASSIFSGGQKETQYF.

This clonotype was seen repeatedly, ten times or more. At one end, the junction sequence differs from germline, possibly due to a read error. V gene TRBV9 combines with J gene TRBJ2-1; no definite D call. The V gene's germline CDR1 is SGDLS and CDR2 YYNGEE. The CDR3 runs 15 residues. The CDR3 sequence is CASSVVGSSYNEQFF. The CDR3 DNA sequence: TGTGCCAGCAGTGTAGTCGGTTCCTCCTACAATGAGCAGTTCTTC.

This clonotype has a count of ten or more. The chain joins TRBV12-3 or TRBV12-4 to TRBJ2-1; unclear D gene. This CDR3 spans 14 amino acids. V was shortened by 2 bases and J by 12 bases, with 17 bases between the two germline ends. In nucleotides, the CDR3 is TGTGCCAGCAGTTTATACGGGCAGAGCCCTGGGCAGTTCTTC. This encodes CASSLYGQSPGQFF.

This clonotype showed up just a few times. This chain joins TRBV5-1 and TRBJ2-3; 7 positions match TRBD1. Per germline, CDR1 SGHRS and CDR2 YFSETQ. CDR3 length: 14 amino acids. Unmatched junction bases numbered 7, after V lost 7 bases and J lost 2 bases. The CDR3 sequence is CASRDSGDTDTQYF. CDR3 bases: TGCGCCAGCCGGGACAGTGGGGACACAGATACGCAGTATTTT.

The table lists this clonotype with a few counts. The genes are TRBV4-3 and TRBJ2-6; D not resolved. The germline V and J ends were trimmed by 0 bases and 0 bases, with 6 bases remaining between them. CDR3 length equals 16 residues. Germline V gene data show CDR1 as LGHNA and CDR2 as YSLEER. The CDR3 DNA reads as TGCGCCAGCAGCCAAGAACAACGCTCTGGGGCCAACGTCCTGACTTTC. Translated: CASSQEQRSGANVLTF.

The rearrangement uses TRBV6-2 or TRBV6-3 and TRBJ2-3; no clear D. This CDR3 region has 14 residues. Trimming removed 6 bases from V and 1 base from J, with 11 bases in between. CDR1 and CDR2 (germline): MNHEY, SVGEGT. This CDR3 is CASRGSGRTDTQYF. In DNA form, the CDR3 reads TGTGCCAGCAGGGGTTCGGGCCGCACAGATACGCAGTATTTT.

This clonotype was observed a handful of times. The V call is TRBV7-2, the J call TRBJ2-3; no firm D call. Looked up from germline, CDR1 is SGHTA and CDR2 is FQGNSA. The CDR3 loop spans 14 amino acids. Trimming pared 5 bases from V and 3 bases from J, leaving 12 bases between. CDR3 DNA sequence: TGTGCCAGCAGCCAGATGCGATCGACAGATACGCAGTATTTT. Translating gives CASSQMRSTDTQYF.

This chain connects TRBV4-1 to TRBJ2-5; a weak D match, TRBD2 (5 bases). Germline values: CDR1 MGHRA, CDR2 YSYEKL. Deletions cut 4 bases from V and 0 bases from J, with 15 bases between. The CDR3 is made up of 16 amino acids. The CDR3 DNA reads TGCGCCAGCAGCCGTATCGGCGGGCAGAACCAAGAGACCCAGTACTTC. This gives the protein CASSRIGGQNQETQYF.

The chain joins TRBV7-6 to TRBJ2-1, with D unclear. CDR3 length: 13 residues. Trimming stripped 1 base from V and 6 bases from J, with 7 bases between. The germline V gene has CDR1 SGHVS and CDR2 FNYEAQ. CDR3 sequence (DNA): TGTGCCAGCAGCTTAGGAGTAATCAATGAGCAGTTCTTC. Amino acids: CASSLGVINEQFF.

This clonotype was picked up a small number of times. DNA of the CDR3: TGTGCCAGCAAGGACACGGAACACACTGAAGCTTTCTTT. Translating gives CASKDTEHTEAFF. This chain joins TRBV7-2 and TRBJ1-1; the D gene is possibly TRBD1 (5 bases). CDR3 length: 13 residues. Trimming left V 7 bases short and J 3 bases short, with 12 bases between. Germline V gene lookup returns CDR1 SGHTA and CDR2 FQGNSA.

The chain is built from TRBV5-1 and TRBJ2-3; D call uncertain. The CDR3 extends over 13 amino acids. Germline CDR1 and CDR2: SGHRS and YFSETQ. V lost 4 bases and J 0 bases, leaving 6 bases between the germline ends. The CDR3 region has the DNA TGCGCCAGCAGCGTTCCTAGCACAGATACGCAGTATTTT. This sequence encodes CASSVPSTDTQYF. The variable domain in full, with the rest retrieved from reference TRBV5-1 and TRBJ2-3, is KAGVTQTPRYLIKTRGQQVTLSCSPISGHRSVSWYQQTPGQGLQFLFEYFSETQRNKGNFPGRFSGRQFSNSRSEMNVSTLELGDSALYLCASSVPSTDTQYFGPGTRLTVL.

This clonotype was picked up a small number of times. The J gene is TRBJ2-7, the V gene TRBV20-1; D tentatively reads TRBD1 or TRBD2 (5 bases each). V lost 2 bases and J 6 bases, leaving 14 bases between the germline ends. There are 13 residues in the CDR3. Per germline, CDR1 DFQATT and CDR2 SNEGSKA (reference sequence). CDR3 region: CSARWAVRGEQYF. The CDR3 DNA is TGCAGTGCTAGATGGGCGGTGAGGGGCGAGCAGTACTTC.

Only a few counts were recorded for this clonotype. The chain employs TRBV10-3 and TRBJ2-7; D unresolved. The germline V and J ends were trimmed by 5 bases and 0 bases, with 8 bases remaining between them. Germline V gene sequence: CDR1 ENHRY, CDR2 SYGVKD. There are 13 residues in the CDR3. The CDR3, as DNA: TGTGCCATCAGTCATACAGACTCCTACGAGCAGTACTTC. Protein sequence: CAISHTDSYEQYF.

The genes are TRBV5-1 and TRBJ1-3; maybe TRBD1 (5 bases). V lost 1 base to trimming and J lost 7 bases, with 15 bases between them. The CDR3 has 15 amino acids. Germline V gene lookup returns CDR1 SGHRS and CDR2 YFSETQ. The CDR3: CASSLYGREENTIYF. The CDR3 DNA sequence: TGCGCCAGCAGCTTGTACGGCAGGGAGGAGAACACCATATATTTT.

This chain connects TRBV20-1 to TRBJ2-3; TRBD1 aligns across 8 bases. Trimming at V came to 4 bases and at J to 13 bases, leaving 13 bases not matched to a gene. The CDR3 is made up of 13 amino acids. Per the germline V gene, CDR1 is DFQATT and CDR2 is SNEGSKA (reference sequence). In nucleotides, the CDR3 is TGCAGTGCTACAGGGGGCGAATTCGGACTGGAGTATTTT. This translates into CSATGGEFGLEYF.

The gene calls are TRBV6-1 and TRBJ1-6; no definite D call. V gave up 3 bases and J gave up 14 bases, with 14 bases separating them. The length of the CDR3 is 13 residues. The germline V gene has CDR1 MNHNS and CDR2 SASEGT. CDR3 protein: CASSDSIRLALHF. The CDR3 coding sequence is TGTGCCAGCAGTGACAGCATCCGCTTGGCCCTCCACTTT.

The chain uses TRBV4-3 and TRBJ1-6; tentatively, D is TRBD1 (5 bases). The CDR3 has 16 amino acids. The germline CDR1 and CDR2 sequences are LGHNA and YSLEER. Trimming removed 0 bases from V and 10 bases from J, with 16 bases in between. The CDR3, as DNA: TGCGCCAGCAGCCAAGAACGCGGGGCCAGCGGATCACCCCTCCACTTT. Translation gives CASSQERGASGSPLHF.

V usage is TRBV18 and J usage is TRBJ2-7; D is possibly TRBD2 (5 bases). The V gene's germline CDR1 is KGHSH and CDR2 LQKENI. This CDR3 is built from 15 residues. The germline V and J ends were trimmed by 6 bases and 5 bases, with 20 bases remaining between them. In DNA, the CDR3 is TGTGCCAGCTCCCCCGGGATTGATAGGGCCGACGAGCAGTACTTC. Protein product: CASSPGIDRADEQYF. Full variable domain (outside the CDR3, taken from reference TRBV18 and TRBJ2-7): NAGVMQNPRHLVRRRGQEARLRCSPMKGHSHVYWYRQLPEEGLKFMVYLQKENIIDESGMPKERFSAEFPKEGPSILRIQQVVRGDSAAYFCASSPGIDRADEQYFGPGTRLTVT.

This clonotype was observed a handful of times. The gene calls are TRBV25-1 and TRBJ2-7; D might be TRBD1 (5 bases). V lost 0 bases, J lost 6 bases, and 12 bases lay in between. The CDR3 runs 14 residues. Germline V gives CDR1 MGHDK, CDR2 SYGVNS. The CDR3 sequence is CASSEYASGSEQYF. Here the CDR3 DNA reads TGTGCCAGCAGTGAATATGCCTCAGGGTCCGAGCAGTACTTC.

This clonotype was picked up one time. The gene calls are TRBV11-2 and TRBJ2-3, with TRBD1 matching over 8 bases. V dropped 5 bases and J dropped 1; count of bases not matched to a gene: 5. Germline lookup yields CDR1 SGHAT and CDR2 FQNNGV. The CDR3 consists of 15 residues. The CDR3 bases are TGTGCCAGCAGCACGGGACAGGTCCGCACAGATACGCAGTATTTT. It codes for CASSTGQVRTDTQYF. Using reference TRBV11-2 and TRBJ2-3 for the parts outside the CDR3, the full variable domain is EAGVAQSPRYKIIEKRQSVAFWCNPISGHATLYWYQQILGQGPKLLIQFQNNGVVDDSQLPKDRFSAERLKGVDSTLKIQPAKLEDSAVYLCASSTGQVRTDTQYFGPGTRLTVL.

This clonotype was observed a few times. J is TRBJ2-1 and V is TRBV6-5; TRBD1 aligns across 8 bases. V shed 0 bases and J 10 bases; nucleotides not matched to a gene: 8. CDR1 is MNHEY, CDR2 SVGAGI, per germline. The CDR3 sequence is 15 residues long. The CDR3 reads CASSYSGRGPTEQFF. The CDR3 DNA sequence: TGTGCCAGCAGTTACTCGGGCAGGGGGCCTACCGAGCAGTTCTTC.

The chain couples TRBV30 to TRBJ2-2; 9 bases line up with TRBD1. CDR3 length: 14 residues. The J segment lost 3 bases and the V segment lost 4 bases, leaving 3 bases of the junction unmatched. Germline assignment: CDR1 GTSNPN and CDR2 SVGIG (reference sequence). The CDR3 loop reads CAWNRGPHTGELFF. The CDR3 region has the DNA TGTGCCTGGAACAGGGGGCCTCACACCGGGGAGCTGTTTTTT.

The CDR3 bases are TGTGCCAGTAGTCTCCTCCTTTCGGGTACGCAGTATTTT. Translated: CASSLLLSGTQYF. The rearrangement uses TRBV19 and TRBJ2-3; D is unclear. V lost 5 bases and J 8 bases, leaving 14 bases between the germline ends. The CDR3 covers 13 residues. The V gene's germline CDR1 is LNHDA and CDR2 SQIVND (reference sequence).

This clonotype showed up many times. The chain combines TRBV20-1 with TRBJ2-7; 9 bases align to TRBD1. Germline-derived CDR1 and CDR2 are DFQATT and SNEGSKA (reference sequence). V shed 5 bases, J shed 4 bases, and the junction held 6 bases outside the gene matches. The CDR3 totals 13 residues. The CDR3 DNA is TGCAGTGCTGGAACAGGGGGCAAGTACGAGCAGTACTTC. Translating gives CSAGTGGKYEQYF.

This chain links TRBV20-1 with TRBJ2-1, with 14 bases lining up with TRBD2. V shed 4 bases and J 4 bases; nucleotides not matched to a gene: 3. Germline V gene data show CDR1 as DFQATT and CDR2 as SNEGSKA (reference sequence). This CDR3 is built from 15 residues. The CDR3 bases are TGCAGTGCTAAGACTAGCGGGAGGGCATACAATGAGCAGTTCTTC. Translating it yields CSAKTSGRAYNEQFF.